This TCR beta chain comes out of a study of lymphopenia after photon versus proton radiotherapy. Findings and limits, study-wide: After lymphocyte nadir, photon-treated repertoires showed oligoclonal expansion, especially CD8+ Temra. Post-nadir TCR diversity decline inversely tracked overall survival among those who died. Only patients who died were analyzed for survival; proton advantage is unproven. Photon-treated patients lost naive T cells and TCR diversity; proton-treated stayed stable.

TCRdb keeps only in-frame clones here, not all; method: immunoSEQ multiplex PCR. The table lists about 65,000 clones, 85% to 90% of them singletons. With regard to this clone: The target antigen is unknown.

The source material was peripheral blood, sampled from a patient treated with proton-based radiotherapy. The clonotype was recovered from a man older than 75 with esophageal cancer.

The CDR3 bases are TGTGCCAGCAGCCCCCCTAGGTTGGGGAACACTGAAGCTTTCTTT. The encoded protein is CASSPPRLGNTEAFF. The chain uses TRBV4-2 and TRBJ1-1; no clear D gene. V gave up 4 bases and J gave up 1 base, with 13 bases separating them. The CDR3 consists of 15 residues. Germline values: CDR1 LGHNA, CDR2 YNFKEQ.